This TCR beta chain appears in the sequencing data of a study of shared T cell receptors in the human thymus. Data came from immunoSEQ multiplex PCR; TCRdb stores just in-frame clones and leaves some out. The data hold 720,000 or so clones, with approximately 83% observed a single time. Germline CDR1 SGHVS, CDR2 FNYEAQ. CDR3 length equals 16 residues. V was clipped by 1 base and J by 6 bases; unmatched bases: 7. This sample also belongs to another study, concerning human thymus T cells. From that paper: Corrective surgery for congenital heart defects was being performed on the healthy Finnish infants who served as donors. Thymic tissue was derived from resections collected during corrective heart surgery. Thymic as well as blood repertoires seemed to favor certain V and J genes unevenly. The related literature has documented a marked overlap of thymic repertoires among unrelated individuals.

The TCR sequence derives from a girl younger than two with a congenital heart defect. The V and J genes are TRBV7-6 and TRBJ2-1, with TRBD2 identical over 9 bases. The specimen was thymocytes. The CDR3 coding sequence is TGTGCCAGCAGCTTAGGGCGGGGGGGGTACGGCAATGAGCAGTTCTTC. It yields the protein CASSLGRGGYGNEQFF.